Listed here are 19 T cell receptor beta chains from one sample, sequenced in a study of human T cells and chemical hapten exposure. A single record per CDR3 protein comes from TCRdb applying MiXCR to the RACE reads. The sample yields 300,000 to 450,000 distinct CDR3 sequences, over 5% seen once. Time point reported: pre-sensitization, week 0. Regarding treatment: therapeutic diphenylcyclopropenone sensitization with weekly scalp DPC. Material: whole blood, obtained in connection with sensitization to the hapten diphenylcyclopropenone (DPC). The receptors were gathered from a woman in her late teens or twenties with alopecia areata. Some clones in this sample may be carry-over from other donors' samples.

This clonotype was observed at least ten times. The V and J genes are TRBV6-2 or TRBV6-3 and TRBJ2-1; D is perhaps TRBD2 (5 bases). V dropped 6 bases and J dropped 4 bases, with 7 bases sitting between them. This CDR3 comprises 12 residues. CDR1 MNHEY and CDR2 SVGEGT come from the germline V gene. CDR3 nucleotide sequence: TGTGCCAGCAGGGGGAGTTACAATGAGCAGTTCTTC. Amino acids: CASRGSYNEQFF.

This clonotype was counted at least ten times. V is TRBV5-1 and J is TRBJ2-3; the match to TRBD1 covers 9 bases. Unmatched junction bases numbered 4, after V lost 4 bases and J lost 4 bases. The germline CDR1 and CDR2 sequences are SGHRS and YFSETQ. The CDR3 consists of 14 residues. CDR3 nucleotides: TGCGCCAGCAGCGTAAGACAGGGGGCAGATACGCAGTATTTT. Translated, it gives CASSVRQGADTQYF.

The J gene is TRBJ2-1, the V gene TRBV3-1; 10 nucleotides align to TRBD2. Trimming took 0 bases from V and 5 from J; bases not matched to a gene: 13. The germline V gene encodes CDR1 LGHDT and CDR2 YNNKEL (reference sequence). The CDR3 loop spans 19 amino acids. The CDR3 spells CASSQDLPSGGAKHNEQFF. As DNA, the CDR3 is TGTGCCAGCAGCCAAGATCTGCCCAGCGGGGGGGCTAAGCACAATGAGCAGTTCTTC.

This chain links TRBV6-2 or TRBV6-3 with TRBJ1-4; maybe TRBD1 (5 bases). Germline values: CDR1 MNHEY, CDR2 SVGEGT. The CDR3 has 14 residues. With 5 bases removed from V and 5 bases from J, the gap between germline ends came to 12 bases. The CDR3 sequence is CASSKRDGNEKLFF. CDR3 bases: TGTGCCAGCAGTAAACGGGACGGGAATGAAAAACTGTTTTTT.

This clonotype was found a few times. The chain is built from TRBV7-2 and TRBJ1-5; D unresolved. Germline values: CDR1 SGHTA, CDR2 FQGNSA. V lost 5 bases and J lost 7, with 12 bases in between. The CDR3 is made up of 13 amino acids. In DNA, the CDR3 is TGTGCCAGCAGCCCAGACTCGGCACAGCCCCAGCATTTT. This encodes CASSPDSAQPQHF.

CDR3 sequence reads: CASNPRDSEKLFF. In nucleotides, the CDR3 is TGTGCCAGCAACCCCCGGGACAGCGAAAAACTGTTTTTT. The chain couples TRBV7-2 to TRBJ1-4; 7 bases are shared with TRBD1. CDR3 length: 13 amino acids. Germline CDR1 is SGHTA and CDR2 is FQGNSA. The J segment lost 8 bases and the V segment lost 7 bases, leaving 7 bases of the junction unmatched.

The chain's CDR3 is CASSPGQDHYEQYF. The CDR3 nucleotides are TGTGCCAGCAGTCCGGGACAGGACCACTACGAGCAGTACTTC. The rearrangement uses TRBV12-3 or TRBV12-4 and TRBJ2-7, with 8 positions matching TRBD1. There are 14 residues in the CDR3. The V gene end was trimmed by 5 bases and the J gene end by 3 bases; junction bases not matched to a gene: 6.

This clonotype was recorded many times. V is TRBV7-9 and J is TRBJ2-3; D remains ambiguous. Germline CDR1 SEHNR, CDR2 FQNEAQ (reference sequence). V lost 5 bases and J lost 1, with 16 bases in between. This CDR3 spans 16 amino acids. Here the CDR3 DNA reads TGTGCCAGCAGCCCCTCCAAGGCAGTGGGCACAGATACGCAGTATTTT. Encoded protein: CASSPSKAVGTDTQYF. The complete variable domain, with remaining parts taken from reference TRBV7-9 and TRBJ2-3, reads DTGVSQNPRHKITKRGQNVTFRCDPISEHNRLYWYRQTLGQGPEFLTYFQNEAQLEKSRLLSDRFSAERPKGSFSTLEIQRTEQGDSAMYLCASSPSKAVGTDTQYFGPGTRLTVL.

This clonotype was seen at least ten times. V gene TRBV6-5 combines with J gene TRBJ2-2; no definite D call. This CDR3 is 13 amino acids long. The germline V gene encodes CDR1 MNHEY and CDR2 SVGAGI. The V end was cut by 5 bases, the J end by 5 bases, with 9 bases between. The CDR3 loop is CASSVPGTGELFF. DNA for the CDR3: TGTGCCAGCAGTGTCCCTGGGACCGGGGAGCTGTTTTTT.

At least ten counts were recorded for this clonotype. V gene TRBV7-6 combines with J gene TRBJ2-3, with D perhaps matching TRBD2 (5 bases). The CDR3 loop spans 18 amino acids. V lost 5 bases and J 1 base, leaving 22 bases between the germline ends. Germline CDR1 SGHVS, CDR2 FNYEAQ. Here the CDR3 reads CASSPARRTPPRTDTQYF. As DNA, the CDR3 is TGTGCCAGCAGCCCAGCCCGTCGGACTCCACCTCGCACAGATACGCAGTATTTT. The full variable domain, completed using reference TRBV7-6 and TRBJ2-3, is GAGVSQSPRYKVTKRGQDVALRCDPISGHVSLYWYRQALGQGPEFLTYFNYEAQQDKSGLPNDRFSAERPEGSISTLTIQRTEQRDSAMYRCASSPARRTPPRTDTQYFGPGTRLTVL.

This rearrangement joins TRBV12-3 or TRBV12-4 to TRBJ2-3; D ambiguous. The CDR3 extends over 13 amino acids. V lost 6 bases to trimming and J lost 1 base, with 8 bases between them. This CDR3 reads CASRAYRTDTQYF. Here the CDR3 DNA reads TGTGCCAGCAGAGCTTACCGCACAGATACGCAGTATTTT.

This clonotype was counted at least ten times. The chain joins TRBV7-9 to TRBJ1-4; D possibly corresponds to TRBD1 (5 bases). Trimming took 5 bases from V and 0 from J, leaving 13 bases between them. Per germline, CDR1 SEHNR and CDR2 FQNEAQ (reference sequence). There are 16 residues in the CDR3. The CDR3 protein is CASSASDSATNEKLFF. Here the CDR3 DNA reads TGTGCCAGCAGCGCCTCCGACAGCGCAACTAATGAAAAACTGTTTTTT.

This clonotype has a handful of counts. The chain uses TRBV5-1 and TRBJ2-1, with TRBD1 matching over 7 bases. With 4 bases clipped from V and 7 bases from J, the junction kept 11 bases outside the gene matches. There are 15 residues in the CDR3. Germline V gives CDR1 SGHRS, CDR2 YFSETQ. CDR3 DNA sequence: TGCGCCAGCAGCATGACAGGGCTATCCGGTAATGAGCAGTTCTTC. Translating it yields CASSMTGLSGNEQFF.

This clonotype was counted only a few times. This chain joins TRBV19 and TRBJ1-1; D possibly corresponds to TRBD1 (5 bases). The germline CDR1 and CDR2 sequences are LNHDA and SQIVND (reference sequence). V lost 0 bases and J 0 bases, leaving 11 bases between the germline ends. This CDR3 is built from 16 residues. The CDR3 is CASSIDAGAMNTEAFF. DNA of the CDR3: TGTGCCAGTAGTATAGATGCCGGGGCTATGAACACTGAAGCTTTCTTT.

This clonotype occurred many times. The rearrangement joins TRBV12-3 or TRBV12-4 to TRBJ1-1, with D tentatively TRBD1 (5 bases). This CDR3 has 13 residues. With 6 bases removed from V and 1 base from J, the gap between germline ends came to 9 bases. CDR3 in amino acids: CASRITGNTEAFF. The CDR3 DNA follows: TGTGCCAGCAGGATAACAGGGAACACTGAAGCTTTCTTT.

In this sample, this clonotype turned up many times. The chain links TRBV12-3 or TRBV12-4 to TRBJ2-5, with 10 bases matching TRBD2. The CDR3 length is 14 residues. Trimming took 5 bases from V and 2 from J; bases not matched to a gene: 2. CDR3 coding DNA: TGTGCCAGCAGTGCGACTAGCGGGCAAGAGACCCAGTACTTC. Encoded protein: CASSATSGQETQYF.

In its sample, this clonotype was seen many times. V gene TRBV4-2 combines with J gene TRBJ2-4; weak D call: TRBD2 (6 bases). Trimming shortened V by 0 bases and J by 0 bases, and 12 bases separated the two germline ends. Germline V gene lookup returns CDR1 LGHNA and CDR2 YNFKEQ. The CDR3 is 17 amino acids. CDR3 DNA: TGTGCCAGCAGCCAAGATACGGCTAGCGTAGCCAAAAACATTCAGTACTTC. Translating gives CASSQDTASVAKNIQYF.

The sample holds many counts of this clonotype. The CDR3 is CASSPRGGLAGREQFF. The CDR3 nucleotides are TGTGCCAGCAGCCCCCGGGGCGGGTTAGCGGGGAGAGAGCAGTTCTTC. The genes are TRBV7-2 and TRBJ2-1; 8 bases align to TRBD2. The V and J ends lost 5 bases and 10 bases, in that order; junction bases with no gene match: 16. The CDR3 sequence is 16 residues long. In germline, CDR1 is SGHTA, CDR2 FQGNSA.

This clonotype was detected many times. V gene TRBV6-5 combines with J gene TRBJ1-5; D unclear. This CDR3 has 14 amino acids. V was pared by 5 bases and J by 1 base, with 9 bases between. Looked up from germline, CDR1 is MNHEY and CDR2 is SVGAGI. The DNA for the CDR3 is TGTGCCAGCAGTACACAACAGAGCAATCAGCCCCAGCATTTT. It codes for CASSTQQSNQPQHF.